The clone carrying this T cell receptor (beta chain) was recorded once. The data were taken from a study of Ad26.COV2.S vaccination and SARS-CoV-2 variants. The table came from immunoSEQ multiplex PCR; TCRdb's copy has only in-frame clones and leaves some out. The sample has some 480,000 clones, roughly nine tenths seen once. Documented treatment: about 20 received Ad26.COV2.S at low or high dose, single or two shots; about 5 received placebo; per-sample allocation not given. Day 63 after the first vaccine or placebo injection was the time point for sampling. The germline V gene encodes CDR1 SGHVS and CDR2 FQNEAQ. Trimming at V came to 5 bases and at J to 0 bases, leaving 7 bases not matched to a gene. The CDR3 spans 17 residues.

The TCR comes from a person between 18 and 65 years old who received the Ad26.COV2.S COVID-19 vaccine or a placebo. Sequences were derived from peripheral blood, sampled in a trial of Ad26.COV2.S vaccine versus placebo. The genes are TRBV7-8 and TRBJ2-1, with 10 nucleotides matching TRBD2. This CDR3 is CASSVGLAATSYNEQFF. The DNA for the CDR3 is TGTGCCAGCAGCGTCGGACTAGCGGCGACCTCCTACAATGAGCAGTTCTTC.